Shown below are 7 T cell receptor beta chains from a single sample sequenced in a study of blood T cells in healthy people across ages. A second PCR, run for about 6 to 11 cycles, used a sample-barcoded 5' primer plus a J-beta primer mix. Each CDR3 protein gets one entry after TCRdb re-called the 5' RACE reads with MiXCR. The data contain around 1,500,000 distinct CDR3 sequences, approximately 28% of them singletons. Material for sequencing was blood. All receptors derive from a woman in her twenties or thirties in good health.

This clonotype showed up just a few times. CDR3 sequence: CASSHGQGSAGELFF. CDR3 nucleotides: TGTGCCAGCAGCCACGGACAGGGGAGCGCCGGGGAGCTGTTTTTT. The J gene is TRBJ2-2, the V gene TRBV7-2; TRBD1 matches 9 bases. This CDR3 comprises 15 residues. CDR1 and CDR2 from the germline V gene are SGHTA and FQGNSA. V shed 5 bases and J 6 bases; nucleotides not matched to a gene: 7.

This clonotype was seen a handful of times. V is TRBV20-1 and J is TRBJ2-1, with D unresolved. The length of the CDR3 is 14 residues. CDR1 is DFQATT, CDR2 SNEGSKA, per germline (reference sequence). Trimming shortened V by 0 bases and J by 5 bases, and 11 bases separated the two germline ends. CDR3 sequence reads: CSARDRISDNEQFF. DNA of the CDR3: TGCAGTGCTAGAGATCGGATATCCGACAATGAGCAGTTCTTC.

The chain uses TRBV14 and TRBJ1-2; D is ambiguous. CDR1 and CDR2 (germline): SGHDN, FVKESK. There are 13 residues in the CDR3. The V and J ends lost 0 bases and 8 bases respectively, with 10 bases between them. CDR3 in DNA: TGTGCCAGCAGCCAAGACAGCGTCGTGGGCTACACCTTC. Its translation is CASSQDSVVGYTF. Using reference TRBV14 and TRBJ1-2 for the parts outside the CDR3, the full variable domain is EAGVTQFPSHSVIEKGQTVTLRCDPISGHDNLYWYRRVMGKEIKFLLHFVKESKQDESGMPNNRFLAERTGGTYSTLKVQPAELEDSGVYFCASSQDSVVGYTFGSGTRLTVV.

Here the CDR3 DNA reads TGTGCCAGCTCACCACCGGCCGGCACAACTAATGAAAAACTGTTTTTT. Translating it yields CASSPPAGTTNEKLFF. V gene TRBV18 combines with J gene TRBJ1-4; D gene ambiguous. The CDR3 is 16 amino acids. Trimming pared 0 bases from V and 0 bases from J, leaving 8 bases between. In germline, CDR1 is KGHSH, CDR2 LQKENI.

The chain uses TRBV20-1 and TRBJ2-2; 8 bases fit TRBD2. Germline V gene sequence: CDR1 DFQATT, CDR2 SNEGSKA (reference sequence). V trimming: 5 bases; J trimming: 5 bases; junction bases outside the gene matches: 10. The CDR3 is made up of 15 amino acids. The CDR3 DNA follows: TGCAGTGCTCTCCCGGCCCTAGCGGGTACCGGGGAGCTGTTTTTT. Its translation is CSALPALAGTGELFF.

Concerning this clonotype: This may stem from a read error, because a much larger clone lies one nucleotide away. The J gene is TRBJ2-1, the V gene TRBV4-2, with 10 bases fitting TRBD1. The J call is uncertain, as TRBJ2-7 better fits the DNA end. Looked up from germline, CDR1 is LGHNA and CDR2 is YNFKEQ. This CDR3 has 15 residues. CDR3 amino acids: CASSQGDRGYNEQYF. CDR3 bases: TGTGCCAGCAGCCAAGGGGACAGGGGTTACAATGAGCAGTACTTC.

The CDR3 loop reads CSAATTGTTYGYTF. The CDR3 coding sequence is TGCAGTGCTGCTACGACAGGGACGACCTATGGCTACACCTTC. The chain employs TRBV20-1 and TRBJ1-2; TRBD1 matches at 7 bases. CDR3 length: 14 residues. With V trimmed by 5 bases and J by 4 bases, 10 bases remained unmatched. Germline V gene lookup returns CDR1 DFQATT and CDR2 SNEGSKA (reference sequence).